The 2 T cell receptor beta chains reported below all come from one sample, sequenced in a study of technical replicates of blood from several donors. Data came from immunoSEQ multiplex PCR; TCRdb stores just in-frame clones and leaves some out. The sample yields some 78,000 clones, approximately 95% seen once. Sequencing used T cells isolated from PBMCs. The receptor source for this set is a human donor in good health.

V gene TRBV19 combines with J gene TRBJ2-6; 8 bases agree with TRBD1. Trimming at V came to 5 bases and at J to 2 bases, leaving 5 bases not matched to a gene. Germline assignment: CDR1 LNHDA and CDR2 SQIVND (reference sequence). This CDR3 contains 16 residues. The DNA of the CDR3 is TGTGCCAGTAGTTCAGGGGGCATTACTGGGGCCAACGTCCTGACTTTC. It specifies CASSSGGITGANVLTF.

A single count supports this clone. This chain connects TRBV7-8 to TRBJ1-1, with 7 bases fitting TRBD1. Looked up from germline, CDR1 is SGHVS and CDR2 is FQNEAQ. Trimming at V came to 1 base and at J to 1 base, leaving 3 bases not matched to a gene. The CDR3 is made up of 15 amino acids. The CDR3 bases are TGTGCCAGCAGCTTAGGGGCAGGGGGGAACACTGAAGCTTTCTTT. Translation gives CASSLGAGGNTEAFF.